This T cell receptor beta chain was found in a study of blood T cell repertoires in COVID-19. Assay used: immunoSEQ multiplex PCR; TCRdb lists only in-frame clones, some missing. Among about 410,000 clones listed, around nine tenths were seen once. Germline trimming cut 4 bases from V and 5 bases from J; bases unmatched to any gene: 7. The germline CDR1 and CDR2 sequences are SQVTM and ANQGSEA. This CDR3 is built from 14 residues. The V gene is TRBV29-1, the J gene TRBJ2-1; 8 nucleotides match TRBD2. The sample consisted of peripheral blood. The origin of this receptor is a woman between 40 and 55 years old with COVID-19, enrolled during active disease. CDR3 amino acids: CSVVRGLANNEQFF. The CDR3, as DNA: TGCAGCGTTGTGAGAGGACTAGCAAACAATGAGCAGTTCTTC.